This TCR beta chain was found in a study of shared clonotypes between healthy human individuals (dated by TCRdb to 2018 to 2020). Broadly, across the study: The cohort included a few men and a couple of women between 18 and 49 years of age. Each donor's leukapheresis produced roughly between about 0.9 and 9.5 billion PBMCs. Per donor, three plates each were used for CD4 naive and CD4 memory, two for CD8 naive, and one for CD8 memory. Blood TCR repertoires of four to six healthy adults were deeply sequenced to estimate repertoire size and the extent of clonotype sharing between individuals. To increase sequencing depth and limit assay-specific biases, different laboratories used diverse techniques to prepare libraries and sequence TCR repertoires.

Study-level results and caveats: Naive subsets generally had larger estimated clonotype richness than memory subsets. Sampling was restricted to blood, and TCR repertoires in tissue are likely to differ from TCR repertoires in blood. Sharing across a few donors was observed for around 5% of naive CD4, about 4% of naive CD8, about 2.5% of memory CD4, and about 0.38% of memory CD8 clonotypes. Compared with non-shared clonotypes, the clonotypes found in all four sorted-subset donors had higher generation probabilities. The small number of donors limited the genetic and exposure-history diversity represented. Rarefaction of sorted-subset datasets indicated incomplete sequencing despite the large sequencing depth. Pairwise subsampling indicated that sequencing depth was expected to affect the degree of clonotype sharing among donors.

Using the deep immunoSEQ assay, TCR CDR3 regions were amplified from genomic DNA by multiplex PCR. Extracted genomic DNA from each cell subset was spread evenly across all wells of several immunoSEQ 96-well plates, with each plate serving as a replicate. Each replicate PCR for sorted subsets received 200 ng genomic DNA, equal to 30,000 or so T cell genomes. Purified libraries were measured with a Qubit 3.0 fluorometer, size-checked on a Bioanalyzer 2100, and measured again with the KAPA Library Quantification kit. Every immunoSEQ 96-well plate was sequenced on a dedicated single-read 150-cycle Illumina NextSeq 550 flow cell. The published analysis was carried out like this. Because only junctional sequences without quality scores were contained in the immunoSEQ output, filtering matching that applied to full-length reads could not be performed. To assign V/J genes and CDR3, sequences were annotated using PyIR, a Python wrapper for IgBLAST v1.9, with IMGT germline references. Reads were removed for weak V/J assignments (E-value above 1e-6), missing CDR3, stop codons, out-of-frame junctions, or ambiguous translated residues. V3J clonotypes were defined as sequences sharing the same inferred V gene, J gene, and CDR3 amino acid sequence. Percentage overlap between repertoires was computed as shared unique clonotypes divided by the size of the smaller repertoire. RTK rarefaction, the Chao1 estimator, and Recon v2.1 estimates of unobserved clonotypes were used to assess repertoire richness. For all TCRbeta clonotypes obtained by the gDNA method from four donors, generation probabilities were computed with OLGA. TCRdb's version of the immuneACCESS table is confined to in-frame rearrangements and falls short of the full clone set. An unresolved V gene accounts for under half of the shortfall where checked; the remainder is of unknown origin. The V and J calls and clone size are taken from that table; D and trimming were inferred from the DNA. Across this sample there are about 1 million clones, with around 74% seen only once. Roughly 1.4% of the sample is held by the ten biggest clonotypes.

The germline V gene specifies MGHDK as CDR1 and SYGVNS as CDR2. The CDR3, cysteine through phenylalanine, is 11 amino acids long. Left in the record is the CDR3 DNA by itself, 33 bases read in frame from the first base. V loses 6 bases, J loses 2 bases, and the germline ends lie 3 bases apart. Healthy HIV-negative adults with no recently reported acute infections or vaccinations were included as donors. All donors were Caucasian adults living in Nashville, Tennessee, USA. CD4+ T cells were enriched by magnetic negative selection, after which naive cells were positively selected on CD45RA and the negative fraction was taken as the memory subset. Blood was obtained by leukapheresis, after which PBMCs were separated by Ficoll-Histopaque density gradient centrifugation and cryopreserved in liquid nitrogen vapor phase. Purity and quantity of every magnetically sorted T cell population were checked by analytical flow cytometry. Genomic DNA was isolated from each sorted fraction and quantified by UV absorbance on a Nanodrop 2000c.

About this clone: Its target antigen remains unknown. It has no much larger one-base neighbor in the sample; base qualities were not kept.

The sequence is built from TRBV25-1 and TRBJ2-3; the D gene cannot be named for sure. The sequence was obtained from a man aged 18 to 30 in good health. Sequenced input: memory CD4+ T cells sorted from blood. The cell subset or site label on this specimen signifies: CD45RA-negative fraction. The CDR3 has the sequence CASSHTDTQYF. The nucleotides are TGTGCCAGCAGCCACACAGATACGCAGTATTTT.